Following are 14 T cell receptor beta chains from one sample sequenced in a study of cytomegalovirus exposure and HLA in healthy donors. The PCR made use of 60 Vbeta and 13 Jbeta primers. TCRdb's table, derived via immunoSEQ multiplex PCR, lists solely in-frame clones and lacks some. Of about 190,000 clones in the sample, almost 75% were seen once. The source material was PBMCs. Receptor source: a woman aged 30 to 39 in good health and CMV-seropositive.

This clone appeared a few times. CDR3 nucleotide sequence: TGCGCCAGCAGCAACGGCCGCTCTCGGGGAGAAAAACTGTTTTTT. Residues: CASSNGRSRGEKLFF. This chain connects TRBV5-1 to TRBJ1-4; D is unclear. The CDR3 length is 15 residues. Germline values: CDR1 SGHRS, CDR2 YFSETQ. V lost 4 bases to trimming and J lost 8 bases, with 18 bases between them.

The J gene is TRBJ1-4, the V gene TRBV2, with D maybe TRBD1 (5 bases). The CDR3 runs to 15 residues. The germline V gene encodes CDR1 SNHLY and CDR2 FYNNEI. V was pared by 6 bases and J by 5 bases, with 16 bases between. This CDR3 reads CASSGTGVPNEKLFF. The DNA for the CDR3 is TGTGCCAGCAGCGGGACGGGGGTTCCAAATGAAAAACTGTTTTTT.

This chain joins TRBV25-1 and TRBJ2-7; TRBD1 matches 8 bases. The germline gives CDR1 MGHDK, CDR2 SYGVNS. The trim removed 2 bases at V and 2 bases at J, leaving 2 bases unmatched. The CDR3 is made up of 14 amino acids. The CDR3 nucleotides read TGTGCCAGCAGTGAACGACAGGGGCCCTACGAGCAGTACTTC. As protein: CASSERQGPYEQYF.

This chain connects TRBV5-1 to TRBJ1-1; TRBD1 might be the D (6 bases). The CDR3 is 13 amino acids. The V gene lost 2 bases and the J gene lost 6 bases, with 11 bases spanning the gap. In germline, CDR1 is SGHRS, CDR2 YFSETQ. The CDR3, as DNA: TGCGCCAGCAGCTTTACGGGGGGCCCTGAAGCTTTCTTT. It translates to CASSFTGGPEAFF.

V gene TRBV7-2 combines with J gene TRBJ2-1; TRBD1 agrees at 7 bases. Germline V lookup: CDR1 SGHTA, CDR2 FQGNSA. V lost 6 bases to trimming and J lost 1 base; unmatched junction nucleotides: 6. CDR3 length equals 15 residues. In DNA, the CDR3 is TGTGCCAGCAGTTTGCTGACAGGGTCCTACAATGAGCAGTTCTTC. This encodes CASSLLTGSYNEQFF.

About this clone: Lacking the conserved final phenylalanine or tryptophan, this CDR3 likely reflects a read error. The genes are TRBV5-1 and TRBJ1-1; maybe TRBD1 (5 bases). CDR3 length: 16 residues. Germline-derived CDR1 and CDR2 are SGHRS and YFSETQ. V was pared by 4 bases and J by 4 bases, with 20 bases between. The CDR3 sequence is CASSPPGSGGPTEAFS. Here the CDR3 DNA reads TGCGCCAGCAGCCCGCCAGGTTCCGGGGGACCCACTGAAGCTTTCTCT.

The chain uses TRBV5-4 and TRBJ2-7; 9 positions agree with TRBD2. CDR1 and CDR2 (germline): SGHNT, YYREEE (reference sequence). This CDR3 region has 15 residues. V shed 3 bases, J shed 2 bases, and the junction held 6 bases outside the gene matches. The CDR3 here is CASSYPGTSTYEQYF. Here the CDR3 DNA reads TGTGCCAGCAGCTATCCCGGGACTAGCACCTACGAGCAGTACTTC. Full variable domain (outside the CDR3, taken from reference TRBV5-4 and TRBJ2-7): ETGVTQSPTHLIKTRGQQVTLRCSSQSGHNTVSWYQQALGQGPQFIFQYYREEENGRGNFPPRFSGLQFPNYSSELNVNALELDDSALYLCASSYPGTSTYEQYFGPGTRLTVT.

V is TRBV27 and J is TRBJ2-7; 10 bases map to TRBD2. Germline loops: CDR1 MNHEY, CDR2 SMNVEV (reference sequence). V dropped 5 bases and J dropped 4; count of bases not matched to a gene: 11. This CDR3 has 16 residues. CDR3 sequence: CASSPRAGGPMYEQYF. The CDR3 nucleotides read TGTGCCAGCAGTCCGCGAGCGGGAGGGCCAATGTACGAGCAGTACTTC.

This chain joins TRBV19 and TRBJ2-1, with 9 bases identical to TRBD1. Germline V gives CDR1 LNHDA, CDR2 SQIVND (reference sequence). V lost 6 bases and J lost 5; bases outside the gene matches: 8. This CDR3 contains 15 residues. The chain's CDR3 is CASRGQGSGDNEQFF. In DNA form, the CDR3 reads TGTGCCAGTAGGGGACAGGGTTCTGGCGACAATGAGCAGTTCTTC.

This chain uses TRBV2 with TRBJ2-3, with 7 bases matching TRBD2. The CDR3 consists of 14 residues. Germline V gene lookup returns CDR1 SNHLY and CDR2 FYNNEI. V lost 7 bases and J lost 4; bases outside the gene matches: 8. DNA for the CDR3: TGTGCCAGCATTGGGGGGAGGGGCCCAGATACGCAGTATTTT. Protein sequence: CASIGGRGPDTQYF.

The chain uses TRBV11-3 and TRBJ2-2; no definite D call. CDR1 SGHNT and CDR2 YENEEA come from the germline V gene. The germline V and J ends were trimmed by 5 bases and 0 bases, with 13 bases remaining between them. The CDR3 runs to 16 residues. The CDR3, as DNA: TGTGCCAGCAGCCCTACGCTAGGAACGAACACCGGGGAGCTGTTTTTT. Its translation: CASSPTLGTNTGELFF.

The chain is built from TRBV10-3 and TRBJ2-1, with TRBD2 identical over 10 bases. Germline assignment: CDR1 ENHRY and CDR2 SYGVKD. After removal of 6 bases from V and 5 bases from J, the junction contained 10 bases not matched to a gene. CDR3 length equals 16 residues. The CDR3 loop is CAISPLLAGVNNEQFF. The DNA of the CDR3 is TGTGCCATCAGCCCCCTTCTAGCGGGAGTTAACAATGAGCAGTTCTTC.

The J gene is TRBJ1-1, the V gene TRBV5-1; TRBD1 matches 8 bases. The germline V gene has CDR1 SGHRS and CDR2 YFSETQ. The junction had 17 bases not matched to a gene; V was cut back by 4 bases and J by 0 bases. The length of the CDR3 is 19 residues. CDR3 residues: CASSPSPSDRAVLNTEAFF. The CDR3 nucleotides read TGCGCCAGCAGCCCCTCACCCTCGGACAGGGCCGTCTTGAACACTGAAGCTTTCTTT.

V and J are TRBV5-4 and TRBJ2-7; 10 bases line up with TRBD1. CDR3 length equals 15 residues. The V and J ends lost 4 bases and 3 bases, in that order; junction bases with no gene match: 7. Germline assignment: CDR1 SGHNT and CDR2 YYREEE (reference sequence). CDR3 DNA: TGTGCCAGCAGCCCCCAAGGGACAGGGGACTACGAGCAGTACTTC. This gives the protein CASSPQGTGDYEQYF.